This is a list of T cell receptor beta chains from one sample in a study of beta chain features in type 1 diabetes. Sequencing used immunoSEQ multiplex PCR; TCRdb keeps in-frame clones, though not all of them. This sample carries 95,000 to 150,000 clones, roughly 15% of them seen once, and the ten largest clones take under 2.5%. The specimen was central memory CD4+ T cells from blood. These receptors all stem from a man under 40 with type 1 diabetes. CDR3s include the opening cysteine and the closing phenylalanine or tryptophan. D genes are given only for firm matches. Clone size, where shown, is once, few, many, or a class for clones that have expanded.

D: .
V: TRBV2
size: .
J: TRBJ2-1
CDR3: CASSDGADRWRNEQFF
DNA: TGTGCCAGCAGTGATGGAGCAGACAGGTGGAGGAATGAGCAGTTCTTC

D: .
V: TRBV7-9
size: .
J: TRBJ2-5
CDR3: CASNKGGISRRPETQYF
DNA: TGTGCCAGCAACAAGGGGGGAATTAGCCGGCGTCCAGAGACCCAGTACTTC

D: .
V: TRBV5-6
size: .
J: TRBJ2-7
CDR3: CASSRRNEQYF
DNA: TGTGCCAGCAGCCGCAGGAACGAGCAGTACTTC

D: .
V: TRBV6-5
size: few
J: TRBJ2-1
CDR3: CASSYSSVREQFF
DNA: TGTGCCAGCAGTTACTCATCTGTTCGAGAGCAGTTCTTC

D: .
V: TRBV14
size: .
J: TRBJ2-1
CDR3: CASSARPRKGNEQFF
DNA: TGTGCCAGCAGCGCCAGACCACGCAAGGGCAATGAGCAGTTCTTC

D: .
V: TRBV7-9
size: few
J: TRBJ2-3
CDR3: CASSSQAENTDTQYF
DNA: TGTGCCAGCAGCTCCCAAGCGGAGAACACAGATACGCAGTATTTT

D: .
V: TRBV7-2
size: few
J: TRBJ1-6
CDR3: CASSFSVQNSPLHF
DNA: TGTGCCAGCAGCTTTTCTGTACAAAATTCACCCCTCCACTTT

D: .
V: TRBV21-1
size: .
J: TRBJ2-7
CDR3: CASSISGTGVSYEQYF
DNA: TGTGCCAGCAGCATCTCCGGGACAGGTGTCTCCTACGAGCAGTACTTC

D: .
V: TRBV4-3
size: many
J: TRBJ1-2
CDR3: CASSQEAAANYGYTF
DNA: TGCGCCAGCAGCCAAGAAGCCGCAGCCAACTATGGCTACACCTTC

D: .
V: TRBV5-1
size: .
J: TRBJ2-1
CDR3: CASSLAVGTSYNEQFF
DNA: TGCGCCAGCAGCTTGGCGGTTGGGACTTCGTACAATGAGCAGTTCTTC

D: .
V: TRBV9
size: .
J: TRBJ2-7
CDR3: CASSVGGDGDTSQYF
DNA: TGTGCCAGCAGCGTAGGAGGGGACGGGGACACATCTCAGTACTTC

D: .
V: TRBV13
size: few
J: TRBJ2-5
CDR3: CASSLGGSETQYF
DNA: TGTGCCAGCAGCTTAGGAGGGAGTGAGACCCAGTACTTC

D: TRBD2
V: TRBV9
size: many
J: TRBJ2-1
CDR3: CASSTTSGGPDEQFF
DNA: TGTGCCAGCAGCACTACTAGCGGGGGGCCAGATGAGCAGTTCTTC

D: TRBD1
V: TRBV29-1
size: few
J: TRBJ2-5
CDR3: CSVTGTGRETQYF
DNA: TGCAGCGTAACCGGGACAGGGCGAGAGACCCAGTACTTC

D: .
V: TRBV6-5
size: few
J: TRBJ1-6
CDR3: CASSSDRSVGSPLHF
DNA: TGTGCCAGCAGTTCCGACAGGTCGGTCGGTTCACCCCTCCACTTT

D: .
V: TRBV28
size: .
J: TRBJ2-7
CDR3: CASSATGEVAYEQYF
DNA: TGTGCCAGCAGTGCTACAGGAGAGGTTGCCTACGAGCAGTACTTC

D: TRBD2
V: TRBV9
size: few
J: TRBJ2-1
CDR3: CASSAPGLAFHEQFF
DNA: TGTGCCAGCAGCGCCCCGGGACTAGCGTTCCATGAGCAGTTCTTC

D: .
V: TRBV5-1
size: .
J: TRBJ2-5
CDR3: CASSPGQRQETQYF
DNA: TGCGCCAGCAGCCCAGGACAGCGCCAAGAGACCCAGTACTTC

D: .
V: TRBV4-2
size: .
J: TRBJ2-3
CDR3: CASSQDPGYTQYF
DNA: TGTGCCAGCAGCCAAGATCCGGGCTATACGCAGTATTTT

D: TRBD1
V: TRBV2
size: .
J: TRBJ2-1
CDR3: CASRRDSQAYNEQFF
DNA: TGTGCCAGCAGAAGGGACAGCCAAGCTTACAATGAGCAGTTCTTC

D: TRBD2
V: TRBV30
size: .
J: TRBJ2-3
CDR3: CAWRSGGTAGTQYF
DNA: TGTGCCTGGAGGAGCGGGGGGACGGCTGGTACGCAGTATTTT

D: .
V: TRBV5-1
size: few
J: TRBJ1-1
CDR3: CASRIGEMNTEAFF
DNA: TGCGCCAGCCGAATTGGGGAGATGAACACTGAAGCTTTCTTT

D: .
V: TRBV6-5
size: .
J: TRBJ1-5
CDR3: CASSPPGQPQHF
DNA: TGTGCCAGCAGTCCGCCTGGGCAGCCCCAGCATTTT

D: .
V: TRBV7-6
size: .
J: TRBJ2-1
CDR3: CASSPRRDTGPQYNEQFF
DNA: TGTGCCAGCAGCCCTAGGCGGGACACCGGACCCCAATACAATGAGCAGTTCTTC

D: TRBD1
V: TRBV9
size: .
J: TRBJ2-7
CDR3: CASSYQGDYEQYF
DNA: TGTGCCAGCAGCTATCAGGGGGATTACGAGCAGTACTTC

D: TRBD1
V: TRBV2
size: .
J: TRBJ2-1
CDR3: CADSAGQEYNEQFF
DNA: TGTGCGGACTCGGCGGGACAGGAGTACAATGAGCAGTTCTTC

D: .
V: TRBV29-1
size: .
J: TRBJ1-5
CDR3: CSVVSSGAGNQPQHF
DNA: TGCAGCGTTGTATCTTCAGGGGCTGGCAATCAGCCCCAGCATTTT

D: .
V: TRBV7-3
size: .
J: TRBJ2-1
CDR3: CASSLNEGWNEQFF
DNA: TGTGCCAGCAGCTTAAACGAGGGATGGAATGAGCAGTTCTTC

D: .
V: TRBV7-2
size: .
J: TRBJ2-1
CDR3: CASSLGGGVNEQFF
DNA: TGTGCCAGCAGCTTAGGCGGAGGGGTGAATGAGCAGTTCTTC

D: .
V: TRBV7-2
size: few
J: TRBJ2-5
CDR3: CASSTGQGETQYF
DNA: TGTGCCAGCAGCACCGGCCAGGGGGAGACCCAGTACTTC

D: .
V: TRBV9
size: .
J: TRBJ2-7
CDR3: CASSVEDPPYEQYF
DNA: TGTGCCAGCAGCGTAGAGGATCCGCCCTACGAGCAGTACTTC

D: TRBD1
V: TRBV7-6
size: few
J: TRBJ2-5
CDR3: CASSRQGPGGAQYF
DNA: TGTGCCAGCAGCCGACAGGGGCCAGGAGGGGCCCAGTACTTC

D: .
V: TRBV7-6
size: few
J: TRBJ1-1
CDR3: CASSPKQRLNTEAFF
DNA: TGTGCCAGCAGCCCGAAACAGCGATTGAACACTGAAGCTTTCTTT

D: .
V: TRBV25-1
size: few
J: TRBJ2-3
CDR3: CASSDGPLTDTQYF
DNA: TGTGCCAGCAGTGATGGACCGCTCACAGATACGCAGTATTTT

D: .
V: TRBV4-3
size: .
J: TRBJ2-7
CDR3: CASSQAGASSSYEQYF
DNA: TGCGCCAGCAGCCAAGCGGGCGCCTCAAGCTCCTACGAGCAGTACTTC

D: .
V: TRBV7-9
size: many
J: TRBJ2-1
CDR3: CASSPNSPGQGHNEQFF
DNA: TGTGCCAGCAGCCCCAACTCCCCGGGACAAGGCCACAATGAGCAGTTCTTC

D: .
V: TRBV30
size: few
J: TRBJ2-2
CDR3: CAWSVRQNTGELFF
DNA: TGTGCCTGGAGTGTCCGTCAGAACACCGGGGAGCTGTTTTTT

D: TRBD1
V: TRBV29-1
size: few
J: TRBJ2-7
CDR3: CSVEDRVHRGLYEQYF
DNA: TGCAGCGTTGAAGATCGAGTGCACAGGGGGCTATACGAGCAGTACTTC

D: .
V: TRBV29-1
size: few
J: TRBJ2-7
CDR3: CSVLVFASGTVSYEQYF
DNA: TGCAGCGTTTTGGTTTTCGCATCCGGGACGGTGTCCTACGAGCAGTACTTC

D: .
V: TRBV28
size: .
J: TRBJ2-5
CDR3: CASSSTSYETQYF
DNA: TGTGCCAGCAGTTCGACTAGTTATGAGACCCAGTACTTC

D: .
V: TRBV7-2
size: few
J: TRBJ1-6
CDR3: CASGTGTHSSPLHF
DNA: TGTGCCAGCGGCACCGGGACCCACTCTTCACCCCTCCACTTT

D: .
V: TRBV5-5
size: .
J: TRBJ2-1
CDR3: CASRFRLEVPEQFF
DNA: TGTGCCAGCAGGTTCAGACTAGAAGTTCCTGAGCAGTTCTTC

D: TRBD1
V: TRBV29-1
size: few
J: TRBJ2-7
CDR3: CSVGTGSYEQYF
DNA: TGCAGCGTCGGGACAGGGAGCTACGAGCAGTACTTC

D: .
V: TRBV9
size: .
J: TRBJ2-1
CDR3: CASSGRESSYNEQFF
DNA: TGTGCCAGCAGCGGACGAGAGAGCTCCTACAATGAGCAGTTCTTC

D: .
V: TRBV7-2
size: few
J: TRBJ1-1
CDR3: CASSLVGSDTEAFF
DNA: TGTGCCAGCAGCTTGGTGGGTTCTGACACTGAAGCTTTCTTT

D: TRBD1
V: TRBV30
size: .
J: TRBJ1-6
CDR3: CAWRYPGQGSSPLHF
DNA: TGTGCCTGGAGATATCCGGGACAGGGGAGTTCACCCCTCCACTTT

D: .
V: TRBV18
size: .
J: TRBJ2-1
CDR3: CASSPGQYNEQFF
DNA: TGTGCCAGTTCACCAGGACAGTACAATGAGCAGTTCTTC

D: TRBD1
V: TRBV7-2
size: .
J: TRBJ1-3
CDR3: CASSPGQASTIYF
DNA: TGTGCCAGCAGCCCAGGACAGGCCAGCACCATATATTTT

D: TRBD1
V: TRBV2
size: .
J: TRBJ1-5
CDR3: CASSRDSLTYSNQPQHF
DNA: TGTGCCAGCAGTCGGGACAGTTTGACTTATAGCAATCAGCCCCAGCATTTT

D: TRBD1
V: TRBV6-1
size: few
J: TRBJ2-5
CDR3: CASRSGQKETQYF
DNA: TGTGCCAGCAGGTCGGGACAGAAAGAGACCCAGTACTTC

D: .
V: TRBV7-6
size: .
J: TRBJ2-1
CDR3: CASSLDRYNEQFF
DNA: TGTGCCAGCAGCTTAGACAGATACAATGAGCAGTTCTTC

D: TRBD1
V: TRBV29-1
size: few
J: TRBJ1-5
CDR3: CSVGQGDNQPQHF
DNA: TGCAGCGTTGGCCAGGGGGACAATCAGCCCCAGCATTTT

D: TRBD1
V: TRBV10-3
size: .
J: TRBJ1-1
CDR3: CAIKGTGDTEAFF
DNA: TGTGCCATCAAGGGGACAGGGGACACTGAAGCTTTCTTT

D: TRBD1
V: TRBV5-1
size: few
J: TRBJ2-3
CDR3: CASSLGQGLDTQYF
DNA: TGCGCCAGCAGCTTGGGACAGGGCCTGGATACGCAGTATTTT

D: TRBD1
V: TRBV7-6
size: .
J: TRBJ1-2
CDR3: CASSLMGQDYGYTF
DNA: TGTGCCAGCAGCTTAATGGGACAGGATTACGGCTACACCTTC